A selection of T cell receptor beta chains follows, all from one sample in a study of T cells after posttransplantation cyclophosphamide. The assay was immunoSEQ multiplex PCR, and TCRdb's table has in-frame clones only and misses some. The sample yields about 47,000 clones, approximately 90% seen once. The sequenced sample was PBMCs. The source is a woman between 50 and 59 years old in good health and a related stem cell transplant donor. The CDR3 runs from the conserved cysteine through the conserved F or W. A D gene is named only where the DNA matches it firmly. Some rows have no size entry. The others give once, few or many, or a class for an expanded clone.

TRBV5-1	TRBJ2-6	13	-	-	TGCGCCAGCAGCACGGGGACAGCCAACGTCCTGACTTTC	CASSTGTANVLTF
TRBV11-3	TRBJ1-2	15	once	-	TGTGCCAGCAGCTTAGGCGGGGAGAGCCCGTATGGCTACACCTTC	CASSLGGESPYGYTF
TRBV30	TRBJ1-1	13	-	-	TGTGCCTGGAGTGAGTTGCGGAACACTGAAGCTTTCTTT	CAWSELRNTEAFF
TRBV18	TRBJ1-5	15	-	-	TGTGCCAGCTCCGAGATAGCGGGAGGCAATCAGCCCCAGCATTTT	CASSEIAGGNQPQHF
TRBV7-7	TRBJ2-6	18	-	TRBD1	TGTGCCAGCAGCGCCGGGACAGGGGGGCTGGGTGGGGCCAACGTCCTGACTTTC	CASSAGTGGLGGANVLTF
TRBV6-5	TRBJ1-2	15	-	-	TGTGCCAGCAGTTTTAGACAGCAAGCTAACTATGGCTACACCTTC	CASSFRQQANYGYTF
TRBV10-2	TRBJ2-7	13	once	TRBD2	TGCGCCAGCAAAACGGGAGGCACCTACGAGCAGTACTTC	CASKTGGTYEQYF
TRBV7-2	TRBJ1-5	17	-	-	TGTGCCAGCAGCTCTACAGGGTTTATGGGTGACAATCAGCCCCAGCATTTT	CASSSTGFMGDNQPQHF
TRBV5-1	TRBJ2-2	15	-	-	TGCGCCAGCAGCCTGACCCAGGGCTCCACCGGGGAGCTGTTTTTT	CASSLTQGSTGELFF
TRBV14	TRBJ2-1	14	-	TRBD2	TGTGCCAGCAGCAGGGGACTAGCGGGTAGTGAGCAGTTCTTC	CASSRGLAGSEQFF
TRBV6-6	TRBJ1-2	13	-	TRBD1	TGTGCCAGCAGCTGGGACAGGGAGGATGGCTACACCTTC	CASSWDREDGYTF
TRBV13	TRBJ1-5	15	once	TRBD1	TGTGCCAGCAGCGTCGCCGGGACAGGCTATCAGCCCCAGCATTTT	CASSVAGTGYQPQHF
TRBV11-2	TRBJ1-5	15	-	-	TGTGCCAGCAGCGCGGATTCCCTTAGCAATCAGCCCCAGCATTTT	CASSADSLSNQPQHF
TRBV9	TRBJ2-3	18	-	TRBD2	TGTGCCAGCAGCCCAAGACTAGCGGGAGGGTATAGCACAGATACGCAGTATTTT	CASSPRLAGGYSTDTQYF
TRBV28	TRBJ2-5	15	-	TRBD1	TGTGCCAGCAGTTTTAACAGGGGCATGTTCGAGACCCAGTACTTC	CASSFNRGMFETQYF
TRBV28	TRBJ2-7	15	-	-	TGTGCCAGCAGTGCCCCGAGGCAGGGCTCCTACGAGCAGTACTTC	CASSAPRQGSYEQYF
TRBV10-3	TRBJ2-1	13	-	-	TGTGCCATCGGAGGCAGTAGCAACAATGAGCAGTTCTTC	CAIGGSSNNEQFF
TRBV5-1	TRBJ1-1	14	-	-	TGCGCCAGCAGCTTGGTTGGCGGGGAAGTTGAAGCTTTCTTT	CASSLVGGEVEAFF
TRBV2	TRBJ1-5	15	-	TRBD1	TGTGCCAGCAGCGTTTGGACAGGGGAAAATCAGCCCCAGCATTTT	CASSVWTGENQPQHF
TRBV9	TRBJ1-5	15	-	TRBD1	TGTGCCAGCAGCGGAGGGACAGGGGCTAATCAGCCCCAGCATTTT	CASSGGTGANQPQHF
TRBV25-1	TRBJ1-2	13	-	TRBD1	TGTGCCAGCAGTACCGACAGGGTCTATGGCTACACCTTC	CASSTDRVYGYTF
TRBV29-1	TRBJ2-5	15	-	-	TGCAGCGTTGAAGATCCTGGTGGGGCTGGAGAGACCCAGTACTTC	CSVEDPGGAGETQYF
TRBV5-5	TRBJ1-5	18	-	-	TGTGCCAGCAGCTTGGATGGGGGCGGCTTGGATAGCAATCAGCCCCAGCATTTT	CASSLDGGGLDSNQPQHF
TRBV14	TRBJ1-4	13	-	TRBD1	TGTGCCAGTGGGGGGACAGCCTCTGAAAAACTGTTTTTT	CASGGTASEKLFF
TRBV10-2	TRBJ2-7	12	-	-	TGCGCCAGCAGGATCGGTCCCGAAAAGCAGTACTTC	CASRIGPEKQYF
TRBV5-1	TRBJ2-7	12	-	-	TGCGCCAGCAGCTCCGGAGCCTACGAGCAGTACTTC	CASSSGAYEQYF
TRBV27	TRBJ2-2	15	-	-	TGTGCCAGCAGTTTAGTTAGGAGCTTGGCCGGGGAGCTGTTTTTT	CASSLVRSLAGELFF
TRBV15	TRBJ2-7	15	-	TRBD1	TGTGCCACCAGCAGTATACAGGGGGGTCCCTACGAGCAGTACTTC	CATSSIQGGPYEQYF
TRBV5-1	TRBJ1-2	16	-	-	TGCGCCAGCAGCTTGGGAACAGAGCTGTATAGCTATGGCTACACCTTC	CASSLGTELYSYGYTF
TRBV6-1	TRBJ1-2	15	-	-	TGTGCCAGCAGTGAGAAGACAGCTTCTAACTATGGCTACACCTTC	CASSEKTASNYGYTF
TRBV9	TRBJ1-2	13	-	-	TGTGCCAGCAGCTCAGAGGGGGTCTATGGCTACACCTTC	CASSSEGVYGYTF
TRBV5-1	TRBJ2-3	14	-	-	TGCGCCAGCAGCGAGGTGGGTTATACAGATACGCAGTATTTT	CASSEVGYTDTQYF